This T cell receptor beta chain emerged from a study of tumor and adjacent non-tumor tissue in lung cancer. This sample's RNA came from whole unsorted tissue. The library came from three nested PCR rounds adapted from ARM-PCR protocols. One entry per CDR3 protein results from TCRdb running MiXCR on the multiplex PCR reads. The sample lists approximately 71,000 distinct CDR3 sequences, 60% seen once, with roughly a fifth in the top ten. The CDR3 contains 14 residues. This clonotype was recorded only once. A much more abundant neighbour one base away suggests this may be a read error. This sequence originates from a man in his forties or fifties with non-small cell lung cancer. J is TRBJ1-1 and V is TRBV12-3 or TRBV12-4; maybe TRBD1 (6 bases). Specimen: lung tumor tissue. The DNA of the CDR3 is TGTGCCTGCAGTTTTGGGGGGCTAGGCACTGAAGCTTTCTTT. Translating gives CACSFGGLGTEAFF.